This T cell receptor beta chain was documented in a study of T cell repertoires in cytomegalovirus infection. This clonotype was found once. Its antigen remains unknown. TCRdb passed the reads through MiXCR, listing each CDR3 protein once. The table records about 570,000 distinct CDR3 sequences, 35% to 50% of them present only once. The CDR3 is made up of 13 amino acids. The V and J ends lost 7 bases and 4 bases respectively, with 13 bases between them. The germline CDR1 and CDR2 sequences are MNHNY and SVGAGI (reference sequence). The material sequenced was cultured PBMCs, taken from culture after CMV antigen stimulation. The sequence derives from a human donor in good health (CMV status not recorded). Some clones in this sample may be carry-over from other donors' samples. This chain links TRBV6-6 with TRBJ1-2; no clear D gene. DNA for the CDR3: TGTGCCAGCAAACTCAGTGGTTCCTATGGCTACACCTTC. As protein: CASKLSGSYGYTF.